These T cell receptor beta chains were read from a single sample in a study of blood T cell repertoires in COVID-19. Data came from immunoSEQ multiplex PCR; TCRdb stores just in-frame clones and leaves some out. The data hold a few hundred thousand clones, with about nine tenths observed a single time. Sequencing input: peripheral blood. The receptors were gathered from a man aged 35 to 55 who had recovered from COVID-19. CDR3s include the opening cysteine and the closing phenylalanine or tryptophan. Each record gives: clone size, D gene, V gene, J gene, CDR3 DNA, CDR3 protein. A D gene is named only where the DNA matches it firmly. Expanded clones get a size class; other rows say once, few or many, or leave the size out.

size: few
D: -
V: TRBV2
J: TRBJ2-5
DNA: TGTGCCACTAAGACACGGGAGACCCAGTACTTC
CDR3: CATKTRETQYF

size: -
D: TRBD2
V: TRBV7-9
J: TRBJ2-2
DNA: TGTGCCAGCAGCCTCCAATTAGCGGGAGACACCGGGGAGCTGTTTTTT
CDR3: CASSLQLAGDTGELFF

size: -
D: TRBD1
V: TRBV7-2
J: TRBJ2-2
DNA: TGTGCCAGCAGCCCGACGGACAGGGACACCGGGGAGCTGTTTTTT
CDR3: CASSPTDRDTGELFF

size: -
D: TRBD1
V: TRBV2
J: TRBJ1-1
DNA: TGTGCCAGGCAAGCTCTCCGGGACAGAGGGTCCACTGAAGCTTTCTTT
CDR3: CARQALRDRGSTEAFF

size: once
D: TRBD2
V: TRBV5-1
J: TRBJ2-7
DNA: TGCGCCAGCAGCACGGGAACTAGCGGGTTCTACGAGCAGTACTTC
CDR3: CASSTGTSGFYEQYF

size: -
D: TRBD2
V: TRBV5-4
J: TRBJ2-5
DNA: TGTGCCAGCAGCTTACTCCAGGGACTAGCGGGGGTTCAGACCCAGTACTTC
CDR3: CASSLLQGLAGVQTQYF

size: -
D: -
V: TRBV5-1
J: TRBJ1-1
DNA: TGCGCCAGCAGCTTGGCAGGGAACACTGAAGCTTTCTTT
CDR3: CASSLAGNTEAFF

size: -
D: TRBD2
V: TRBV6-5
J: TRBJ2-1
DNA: TGTGCCAGCAGAAACCATGGACTAGCGCGGAATGAGCAGTTCTTC
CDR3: CASRNHGLARNEQFF

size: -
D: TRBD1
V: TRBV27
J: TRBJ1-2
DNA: TGTGCCAGCAGGAGACAGGGCGGTGGCTACACCTTC
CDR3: CASRRQGGGYTF

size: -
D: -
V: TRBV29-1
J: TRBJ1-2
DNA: TGCAGCGTTGGTGGCGGGCGGGGGGACGGCTATGGCTACACCTTC
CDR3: CSVGGGRGDGYGYTF

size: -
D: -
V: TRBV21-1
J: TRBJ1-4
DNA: TGTGCCAGCAGCAAAAATCAACCCGGGGGGAAGGAAAAACTGTTTTTT
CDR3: CASSKNQPGGKEKLFF

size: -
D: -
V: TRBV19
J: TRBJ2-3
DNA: TGTGCCAGTAGTATCGCGGCTAGCGGCACAGATACGCAGTATTTT
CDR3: CASSIAASGTDTQYF

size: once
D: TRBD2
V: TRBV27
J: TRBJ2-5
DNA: TGTGCCAGCAGTTTATCGCTCGCGGGGGGGAAACAAGAGACCCAGTACTTC
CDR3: CASSLSLAGGKQETQYF

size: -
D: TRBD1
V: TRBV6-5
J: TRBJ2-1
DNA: TGTGCCAGCAGTTACACAGGGGGCAATGAGCAGTTCTTC
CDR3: CASSYTGGNEQFF

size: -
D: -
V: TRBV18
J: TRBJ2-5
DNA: TGTGCCAGCTCACCGGCTTCCAGCCAAGAGACCCAGTACTTC
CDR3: CASSPASSQETQYF

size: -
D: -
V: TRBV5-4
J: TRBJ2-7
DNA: TGTGCCAGCAGCCCCGGCGGTATTAGCTCCTACGAGCAGTACTTC
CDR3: CASSPGGISSYEQYF

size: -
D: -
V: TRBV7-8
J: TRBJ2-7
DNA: TGTGCCAGCAGCTTACGGGAGTCGGGCGAGCAGTACTTC
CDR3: CASSLRESGEQYF

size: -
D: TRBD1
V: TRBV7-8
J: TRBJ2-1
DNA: TGTGCCAGCAGCTCCATCCGACAGGGAAGCTGGGATGAGCAGTTCTTC
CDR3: CASSSIRQGSWDEQFF

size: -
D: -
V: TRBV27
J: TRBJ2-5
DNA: TGTGCCAGCAGTTTATTGGGGGCGAGTGGTGAGACCCAGTACTTC
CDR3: CASSLLGASGETQYF

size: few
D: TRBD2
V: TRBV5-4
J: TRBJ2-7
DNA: TGTGCCAGCAGCCCAGGACTAGCGGGAGCCGAGGCCTACGAGCAGTACTTC
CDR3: CASSPGLAGAEAYEQYF

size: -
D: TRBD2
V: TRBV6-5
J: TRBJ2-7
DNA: TGTGCCAGCAAGCGGGGAGTGCAGGTGTACGAGCAGTACTTC
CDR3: CASKRGVQVYEQYF

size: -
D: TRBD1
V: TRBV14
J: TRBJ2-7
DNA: TGTGCCAGCAGCCAAGGGACAGGGGCGGGGGAGCAGTACTTC
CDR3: CASSQGTGAGEQYF

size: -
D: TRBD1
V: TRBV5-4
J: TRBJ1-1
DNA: TGTGCCAGCAGCTTGACGAGGACAGGGGGCACTGAAGCTTTCTTT
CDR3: CASSLTRTGGTEAFF

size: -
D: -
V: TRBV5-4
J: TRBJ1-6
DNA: TGTGCCAGCAGCTCCAGACAGGAAAGCTCCTATAATTCACCCCTCCACTTT
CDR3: CASSSRQESSYNSPLHF

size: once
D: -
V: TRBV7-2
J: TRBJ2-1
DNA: TGTGCCAGCGCCACCTATCCGGGAGTCGGCAATGAGCAGTTCTTC
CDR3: CASATYPGVGNEQFF

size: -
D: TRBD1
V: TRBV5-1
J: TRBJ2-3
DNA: TGCGCCAGCAGCTTGGACAGGGGGGAGTCAGATACGCAGTATTTT
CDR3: CASSLDRGESDTQYF

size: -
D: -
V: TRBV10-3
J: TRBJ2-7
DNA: TGTGCCATCATGAAGCCGGACACCTACGAGCAGTACTTC
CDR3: CAIMKPDTYEQYF

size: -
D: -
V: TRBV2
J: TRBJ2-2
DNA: TGTGCCAGCAGAGAAGGGTGGACAGCTAACACCGGGGAGCTGTTTTTT
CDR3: CASREGWTANTGELFF

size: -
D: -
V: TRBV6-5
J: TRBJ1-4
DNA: TGTGCCAGGTCAGGGGCGGATGAAAAACTGTTTTTT
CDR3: CARSGADEKLFF

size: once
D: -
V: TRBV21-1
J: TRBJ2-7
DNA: TGTGCCAGCAGCAAAAAGCCTAGCGGGGACTACGAGCAGTACTTC
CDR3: CASSKKPSGDYEQYF

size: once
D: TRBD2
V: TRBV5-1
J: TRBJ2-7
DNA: TGCGCCAGCAGCTTGGCCCCCGGGGGGGAGCAGTACTTC
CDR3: CASSLAPGGEQYF

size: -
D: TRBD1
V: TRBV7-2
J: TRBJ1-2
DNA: TGTGCCAGCAGCTTAGTTGCACAGGGGTCAGGAGGCTACACCTTC
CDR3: CASSLVAQGSGGYTF

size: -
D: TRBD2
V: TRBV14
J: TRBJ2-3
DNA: TGTGCCAGCAGCCAAGCGGGAGGCGGGGATACGCAGTATTTT
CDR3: CASSQAGGGDTQYF

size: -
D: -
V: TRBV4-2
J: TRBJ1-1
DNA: TGTGCCAGCAGCCATGTGAATACCGGGGAGAACACTGAAGCTTTCTTT
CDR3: CASSHVNTGENTEAFF